Each of the 9 T cell receptor beta chains below was sequenced from the same sample in a study of Ad26.COV2.S vaccination and SARS-CoV-2 variants. Treatment noted: around 19 received Ad26.COV2.S at low or high dose, single or two shots; about 5 received placebo; per-sample allocation not given. Day 63 after the first vaccine or placebo injection was the time point for sampling. The assay was immunoSEQ multiplex PCR, and TCRdb's table has in-frame clones only and misses some. The repertoire holds 350,000 to 500,000 clones, with 90% as singletons. This sample comprised peripheral blood, obtained in a trial of Ad26.COV2.S vaccine versus placebo. These receptors all stem from a person between 18 and 60 years old who received the Ad26.COV2.S COVID-19 vaccine or a placebo.

The chain couples TRBV5-1 to TRBJ2-1; 11 bases are a match to TRBD2. With V trimmed by 2 bases and J by 1 base, 5 bases remained unmatched. The length of the CDR3 is 17 residues. Germline CDR1 SGHRS, CDR2 YFSETQ. The CDR3 coding sequence is TGCGCCAGCAGCTTTCCGGGACTAGCGGTATCCTACAATGAGCAGTTCTTC. Its translation: CASSFPGLAVSYNEQFF.

The chain is built from TRBV9 and TRBJ1-5; D remains unclear. The CDR3 covers 14 residues. Germline V gene data show CDR1 as SGDLS and CDR2 as YYNGEE. V lost 2 bases and J 4 bases, leaving 10 bases between the germline ends. The CDR3 protein is CASSVSPGNQPQHF. The CDR3 DNA reads TGTGCCAGCAGCGTCTCCCCGGGTAATCAGCCCCAGCATTTT.

The chain recombines TRBV7-9 with TRBJ1-2; 8 nucleotides align to TRBD1. Germline CDR1 SEHNR, CDR2 FQNEAQ (reference sequence). The V gene end was trimmed by 4 bases and the J gene end by 6 bases; junction bases not matched to a gene: 1. The CDR3 sequence is 12 residues long. The CDR3 DNA is TGTGCCAGCAGCTCGACAGGGGATGGCTACACCTTC. It codes for CASSSTGDGYTF.

This chain uses TRBV2 with TRBJ1-4, with a tentative D call TRBD1 (6 bases). From germline, CDR1 is SNHLY and CDR2 FYNNEI. V gave up 6 bases and J gave up 4 bases, with 15 bases separating them. The CDR3 has 15 amino acids. CDR3 DNA: TGTGCCAGCAGGGGACCGGGACAAATTAATGAAAAACTGTTTTTT. This codes for CASRGPGQINEKLFF.

The chain uses TRBV25-1 and TRBJ1-5; 12 bases fit TRBD1. Germline CDR1 is MGHDK and CDR2 is SYGVNS. The CDR3 sequence is 18 residues long. V was clipped by 6 bases and J by 3 bases; unmatched bases: 12. Here the CDR3 reads CASSATGTGGHPNQPQHF. The DNA for the CDR3 is TGTGCCAGCAGCGCGACCGGGACAGGGGGCCACCCCAATCAGCCCCAGCATTTT. The entire variable domain, with the rest obtained from reference TRBV25-1 and TRBJ1-5, is as follows: EADIYQTPRYLVIGTGKKITLECSQTMGHDKMYWYQQDPGMELHLIHYSYGVNSTEKGDLSSESTVSRIRTEHFPLTLESARPSHTSQYLCASSATGTGGHPNQPQHFGDGTRLSIL.

This clone appeared once. V gene TRBV4-3 combines with J gene TRBJ2-3; TRBD2 agrees at 7 bases. Germline trimming cut 0 bases from V and 2 bases from J; bases unmatched to any gene: 5. Germline CDR1 reads LGHNA; CDR2 reads YSLEER. The CDR3 runs 16 residues. CDR3 residues: CASSQDRAGITDTQYF. CDR3 nucleotides: TGCGCCAGCAGCCAAGATCGAGCGGGAATCACAGATACGCAGTATTTT.

The J gene is TRBJ2-2, the V gene TRBV6-2 or TRBV6-3, with 7 bases that match TRBD2. Trimming cost V 3 bases and J 7 bases; bases outside gene matches: 8. CDR3 length: 15 residues. Germline V lookup: CDR1 MNHEY, CDR2 SVGEGT. CDR3 in DNA: TGTGCCAGCAGTTATCGGAGCCCGGGGGGCGGGGAGCTGTTTTTT. Its translation: CASSYRSPGGGELFF.

The chain employs TRBV2 and TRBJ2-6, with 7 nucleotides matching TRBD1. V was pared by 6 bases and J by 0 bases, with 11 bases of the junction left unmatched. CDR3 length equals 18 residues. CDR1 is SNHLY and CDR2 is FYNNEI in the germline V gene. As DNA, the CDR3 is TGTGCCAGCAGACTTGGGGGACAGAGCCTCTCTGGGGCCAACGTCCTGACTTTC. Its translation: CASRLGGQSLSGANVLTF.

The CDR3 loop reads CASRLLAALSGANVLTF. CDR3 coding DNA: TGTGCCAGCAGATTACTAGCGGCCCTCTCTGGGGCCAACGTCCTGACTTTC. The chain uses TRBV7-2 and TRBJ2-6; 8 bases line up with TRBD2. Trimming took 6 bases from V and 0 from J; bases not matched to a gene: 7. This CDR3 has 17 residues. Germline CDR1 and CDR2: SGHTA and FQGNSA.